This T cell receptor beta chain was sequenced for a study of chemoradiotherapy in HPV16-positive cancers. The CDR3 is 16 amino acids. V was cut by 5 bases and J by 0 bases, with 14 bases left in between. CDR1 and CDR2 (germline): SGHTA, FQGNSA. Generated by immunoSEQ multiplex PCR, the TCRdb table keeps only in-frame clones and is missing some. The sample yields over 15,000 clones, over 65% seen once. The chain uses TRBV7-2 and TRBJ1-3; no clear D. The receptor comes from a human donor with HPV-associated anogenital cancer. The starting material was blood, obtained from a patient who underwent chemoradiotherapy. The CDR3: CASSPGYSTSGNTIYF. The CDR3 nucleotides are TGTGCCAGCAGCCCGGGGTACTCGACCTCTGGAAACACCATATATTTT.